In this sample, the clone carrying this T cell receptor (beta chain) turned up once. Germline-derived CDR1 and CDR2 are SGHRS and YFSETQ. The J segment lost 1 base and the V segment lost 0 bases, leaving 6 bases of the junction unmatched. The CDR3 spans 18 residues. The entry originates in a study of OX40 agonist ivuxolimab in advanced cancers. Only in-frame clones appear in the TCRdb table, and some are missing; sequencing was by immunoSEQ multiplex PCR. This sample has about 36,000 clones, with about 78% found just once. The receptor was isolated from an adult with an advanced solid tumor such as melanoma, head and neck, liver or kidney cancer. Source: CD4+ or CD8+ T cells sorted from blood, taken in a trial of the OX40 agonist ivuxolimab. The chain employs TRBV5-1 and TRBJ2-1; 11 bases agree with TRBD2. The CDR3 DNA reads TGCGCCAGCAGCTTGGCGGTTAGCGGGAGGGTATCCTACAATGAGCAGTTCTTC. Amino acids: CASSLAVSGRVSYNEQFF.